The 5 T cell receptor beta chains below were found in one sample sequenced in a study of cytotoxic CD8 clonotypes in ibrutinib-treated CLL. TCRdb's copy holds only in-frame clones and misses some; the assay was immunoSEQ multiplex PCR. The sample carries roughly 220,000 clones, more than 75% recorded once. This specimen consisted of PBMCs, obtained after 12 months of ibrutinib treatment. Every receptor here comes from a human donor with chronic lymphocytic leukemia.

The V and J genes are TRBV11-2 and TRBJ1-3; no clear D. Germline V gene data show CDR1 as SGHAT and CDR2 as FQNNGV. Trimming pared 8 bases from V and 3 bases from J, leaving 20 bases between. The CDR3 has 16 amino acids. In DNA, the CDR3 is TGTGCCAGCCAGATGCCAGTCTCATCCTTTGGAAACACCATATATTTT. Translation: CASQMPVSSFGNTIYF.

The CDR3: CASSYGALVYEQYF. CDR3 in DNA: TGTGCCAGCAGTTACGGGGCGCTGGTCTACGAGCAGTACTTC. The rearrangement joins TRBV6-5 to TRBJ2-7; a weak D match, TRBD1 (5 bases). V lost 2 bases and J lost 3, with 11 bases in between. CDR1 and CDR2 (germline): MNHEY, SVGAGI. CDR3 length equals 14 residues.

This clone was seen just once. The chain recombines TRBV14 with TRBJ2-1, with unresolved D. Trimming pared 5 bases from V and 0 bases from J, leaving 8 bases between. The CDR3 contains 14 residues. Germline V gives CDR1 SGHDN, CDR2 FVKESK. CDR3 DNA sequence: TGTGCCAGCAGCGGGTCCAGCTCCTACAATGAGCAGTTCTTC. Its translation: CASSGSSSYNEQFF.

This sequence joins TRBV9 and TRBJ1-1; D unresolved. The CDR3 is 14 amino acids. Looked up from germline, CDR1 is SGDLS and CDR2 is YYNGEE. Trimming cost V 0 bases and J 6 bases, with 12 bases left between them. The DNA of the CDR3 is TGTGCCAGCAGCGTAGTGGGAGGGTGGGCTGAAGCTTTCTTT. It specifies CASSVVGGWAEAFF.

The chain employs TRBV28 and TRBJ2-1, with D perhaps matching TRBD2 (6 bases). Germline V CDR1 and CDR2: MDHEN, SYDVKM. Trimming removed 7 bases from V and 2 bases from J, with 12 bases in between. The CDR3 sequence is 14 residues long. The CDR3 loop reads CASKTGVTYNEQFF. The CDR3 DNA is TGTGCCAGCAAGACGGGGGTCACCTACAATGAGCAGTTCTTC. Supplemented by reference TRBV28 and TRBJ2-1, the full variable domain reads DVKVTQSSRYLVKRTGEKVFLECVQDMDHENMFWYRQDPGLGLRLIYFSYDVKMKEKGDIPEGYSVSREKKERFSLILESASTNQTSMYLCASKTGVTYNEQFFGPGTRLTVL.